This TCR beta chain was obtained from a study of blood T cell repertoires in COVID-19. The wider study: There were acute and convalescent COVID-19 samples, and they came from the United States, Italy and Spain. T cells, B-cell-depleted T cells, or PBMCs provided the cDNA or gDNA that served as material.

The data were produced by immunoSEQ multiplex PCR, yet TCRdb's version contains in-frame clones alone and is incomplete. The table records fewer than 250,000 clones, 82% of them present only once. CDR1 ENHRY and CDR2 SYGVKD come from the germline V gene. The CDR3 has 13 amino acids. Between the trimmed V and J ends, which lost 7 bases and 5 bases, there was a span of 12 bases. The receptor's source is a woman in her sixties or seventies with COVID-19, enrolled during active disease. The source material was peripheral blood. V usage is TRBV10-3 and J usage is TRBJ2-1; D possibly corresponds to TRBD2 (5 bases). The CDR3 is CAINRERNNEQFF. The CDR3, as DNA: TGTGCCATCAATCGGGAACGTAACAATGAGCAGTTCTTC.